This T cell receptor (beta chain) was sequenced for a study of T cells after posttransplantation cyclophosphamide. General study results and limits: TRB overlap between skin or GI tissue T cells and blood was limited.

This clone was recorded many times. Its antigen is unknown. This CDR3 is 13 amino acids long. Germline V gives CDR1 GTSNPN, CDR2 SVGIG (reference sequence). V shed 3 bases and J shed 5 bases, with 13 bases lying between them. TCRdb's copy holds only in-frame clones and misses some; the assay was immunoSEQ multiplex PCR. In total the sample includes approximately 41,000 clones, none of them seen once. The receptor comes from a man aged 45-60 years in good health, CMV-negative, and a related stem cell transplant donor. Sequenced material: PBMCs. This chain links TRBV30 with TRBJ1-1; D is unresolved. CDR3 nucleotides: TGTGCCTGGAGGTTAGGAGGGCTGACTGAAGCTTTCTTT. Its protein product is CAWRLGGLTEAFF.